The present entry profiles one TCR beta chain with its context. This entry is derived from a study of blood T cell repertoires in COVID-19. At the level of the study: Specimens from acute and convalescent COVID-19 originated in the United States, Italy and Spain. In each case, the material was cDNA or gDNA derived from T cells, B-cell-depleted T cells, or PBMCs.

CDR3 length: 15 amino acids. Germline-derived CDR1 and CDR2 are LGHDT and YNNKEL (reference sequence). Trimming left V 1 base short and J 2 bases short, with 12 bases between. Original handling: Using reference gene primer amplification, nucleated cell counts were estimated. TCRdb keeps only in-frame clones here, not all; method: immunoSEQ multiplex PCR. V and J calls and clone size follow that table, whereas D and trimming were derived from the DNA. The sample has approximately 400,000 clones, about 89% seen once. Sequencing was performed on peripheral blood. This chain connects TRBV3-1 (or the pseudogene TRBV3-2) to TRBJ2-7, with D perhaps TRBD2 (7 bases). The origin of this receptor is a man between 40 and 49 years old with acute or convalescent COVID-19. DNA of the CDR3: TGTGCCAGCAGCCAAGTGGCGGGGGCCGCCTACGAGCAGTACTTC. This sequence encodes CASSQVAGAAYEQYF.